The T cell receptor (beta chain) described here comes from a study of preoperative IRX-2 immunotherapy in early breast cancer (dated by TCRdb to between 2018 and 2020). In light of the paper, this sample's treatment or condition label describes: preoperative locoregional IRX-2 cytokine immunotherapy. The samples were obtained from a phase Ib study that tested preoperative, locoregional IRX-2 cytokine immunotherapy designed to prime immune responses. Before surgery, IRX-2 was given to the donors, who were patients with early-stage breast cancer. Including the terminal cysteine and phenylalanine, the CDR3 comprises 14 residues. Only the CDR3 DNA stays, 42 bases, in frame from base 1. V and J lose 2 bases and 3 bases, and a span of 8 bases separates them. Sequences LNHDA (CDR1) and SQIVND (CDR2) are obtained from the germline V gene (reference sequence). The library was generated by the immunoSEQ multiplex PCR assay. TCRdb re-hosts the immuneACCESS table, in-frame sequences only. Its copies lack some clones; in the studies checked, an unresolved V gene accounts for under half of them, and the cause for the rest is not known. For this sample there are 95,000 to 100,000 clones; roughly 85% appear just once. The leading ten clones occupy roughly 2% of the sample.

Details on this clone: This clone's antigen is unknown. The record has no base qualities; no much larger clone is one base away.

The V and J segments used are TRBV19 and TRBJ2-1; the D gene cannot be resolved reliably. Source: tumor tissue, taken after IRX-2 immunotherapy. The clonotype was recovered from a human donor with breast cancer. In nucleotides, the sequence is TGTGCCAGTAGTATATCGGTTGGCTACAATGAGCAGTTCTTC. This codes for CASSISVGYNEQFF.